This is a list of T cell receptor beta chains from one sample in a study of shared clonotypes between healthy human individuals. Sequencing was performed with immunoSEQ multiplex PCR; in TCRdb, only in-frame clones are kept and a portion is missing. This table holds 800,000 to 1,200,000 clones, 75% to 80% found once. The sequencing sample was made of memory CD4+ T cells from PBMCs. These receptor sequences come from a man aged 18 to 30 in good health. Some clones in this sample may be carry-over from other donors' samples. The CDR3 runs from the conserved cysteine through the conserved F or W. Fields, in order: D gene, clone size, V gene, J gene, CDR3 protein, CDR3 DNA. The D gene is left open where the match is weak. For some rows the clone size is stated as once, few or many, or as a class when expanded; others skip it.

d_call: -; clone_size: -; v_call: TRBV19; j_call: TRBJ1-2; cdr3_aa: CASIAYGGDRGYTF; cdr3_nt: TGTGCCAGTATTGCGTACGGAGGGGATAGGGGCTACACCTTC
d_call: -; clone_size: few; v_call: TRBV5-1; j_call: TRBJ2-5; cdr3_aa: CASSFGGRETQYF; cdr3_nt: TGCGCCAGCAGCTTCGGGGGACGAGAGACCCAGTACTTC
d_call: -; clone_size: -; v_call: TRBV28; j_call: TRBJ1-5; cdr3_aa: CASSLGGLVQPQHF; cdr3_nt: TGTGCCAGCAGTTTAGGGGGGTTGGTTCAGCCCCAGCATTTT
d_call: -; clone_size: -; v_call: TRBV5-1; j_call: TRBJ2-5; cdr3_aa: CASSLAGRQETQYF; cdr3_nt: TGCGCCAGCAGCTTGGCTGGCAGGCAAGAGACCCAGTACTTC
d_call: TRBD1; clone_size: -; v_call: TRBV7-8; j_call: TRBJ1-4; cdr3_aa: CASSPGGGGFGTNEKLFF; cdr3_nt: TGTGCCAGCAGCCCCGGTGGAGGGGGCTTTGGGACTAATGAAAAACTGTTTTTT
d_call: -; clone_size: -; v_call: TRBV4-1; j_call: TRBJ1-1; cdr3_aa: CASNNPGRQNTEAFF; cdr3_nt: TGCGCCAGCAACAATCCGGGACGGCAGAACACTGAAGCTTTCTTT
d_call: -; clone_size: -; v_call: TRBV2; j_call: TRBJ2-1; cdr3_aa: CASRASMSDEQFF; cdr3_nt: TGTGCCAGCAGGGCGAGCATGAGCGATGAGCAGTTCTTC
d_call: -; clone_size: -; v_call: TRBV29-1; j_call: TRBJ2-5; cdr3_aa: CSVERSLGETQYF; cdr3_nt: TGCAGCGTTGAACGAAGCCTGGGAGAGACCCAGTACTTC
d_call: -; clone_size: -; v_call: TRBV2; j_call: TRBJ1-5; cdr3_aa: CASSERQHNQPQHF; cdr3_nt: TGTGCCAGCAGTGAAAGACAGCACAATCAGCCCCAGCATTTT
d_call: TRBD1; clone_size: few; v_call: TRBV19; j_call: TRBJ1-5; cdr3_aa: CASSRDRGQANQPQHF; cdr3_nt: TGTGCCAGTAGTCGAGACAGGGGGCAGGCCAATCAGCCCCAGCATTTT
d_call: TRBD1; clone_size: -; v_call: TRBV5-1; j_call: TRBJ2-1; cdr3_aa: CASSARPGQGHNEQFF; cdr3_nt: TGCGCCAGCAGCGCCCGACCGGGACAGGGCCACAATGAGCAGTTCTTC
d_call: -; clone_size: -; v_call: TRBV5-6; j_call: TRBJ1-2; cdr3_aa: CASSLNRARYGYTF; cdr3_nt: TGTGCCAGCAGCTTGAACAGGGCGCGCTATGGCTACACCTTC
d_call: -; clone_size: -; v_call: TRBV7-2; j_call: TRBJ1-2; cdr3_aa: CASSLVLYGYTF; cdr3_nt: TGTGCCAGCAGCTTAGTTCTCTATGGCTACACCTTC
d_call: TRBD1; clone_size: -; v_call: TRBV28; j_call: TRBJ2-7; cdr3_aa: CASRERDRPTYEQYF; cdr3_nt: TGTGCCAGCAGGGAAAGGGACAGACCAACCTACGAGCAGTACTTC
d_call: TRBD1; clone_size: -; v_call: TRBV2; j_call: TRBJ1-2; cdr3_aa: CASSEDRQDRYTF; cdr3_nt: TGTGCCAGCAGTGAAGACAGGCAGGACAGGTACACCTTC
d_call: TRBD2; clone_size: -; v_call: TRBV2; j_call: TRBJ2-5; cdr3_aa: CASSPREGETQYF; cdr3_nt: TGTGCCAGCTCCCCCAGGGAGGGAGAGACCCAGTACTTC
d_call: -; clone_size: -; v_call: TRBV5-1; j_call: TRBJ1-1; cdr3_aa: CASSLGFGGPNTEAFF; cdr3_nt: TGCGCCAGCAGCTTAGGTTTTGGAGGCCCGAACACTGAAGCTTTCTTT
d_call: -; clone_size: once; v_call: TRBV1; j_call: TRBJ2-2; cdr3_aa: CTSSQERMGTPFDTGELFF; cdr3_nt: TGCACCAGCAGCCAAGAACGAATGGGCACCCCATTTGACACCGGGGAGCTGTTTTTT
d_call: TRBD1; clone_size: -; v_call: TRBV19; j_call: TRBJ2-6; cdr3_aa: CASSIPRTGTSSGANVLTF; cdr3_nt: TGTGCCAGTAGCATCCCAAGGACAGGGACGAGCTCTGGGGCCAACGTCCTGACTTTC
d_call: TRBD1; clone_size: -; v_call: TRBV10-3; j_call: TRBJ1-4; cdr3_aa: CAIRAGTGGEKLFF; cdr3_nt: TGTGCCATCAGAGCCGGGACAGGGGGTGAAAAACTGTTTTTT
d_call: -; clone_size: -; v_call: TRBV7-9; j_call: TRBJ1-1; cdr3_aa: CASSSEGTEAFF; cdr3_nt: TGTGCCAGCAGCTCCGAGGGGACTGAAGCTTTCTTT
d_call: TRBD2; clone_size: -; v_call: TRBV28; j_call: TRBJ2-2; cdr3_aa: CASSDLAGGTGELFF; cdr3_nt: TGTGCCAGCAGTGATCTAGCGGGAGGGACCGGGGAGCTGTTTTTT
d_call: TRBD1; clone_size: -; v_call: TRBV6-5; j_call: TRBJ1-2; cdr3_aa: CASSPPGQGYGYTF; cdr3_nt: TGTGCCAGCAGTCCCCCGGGACAGGGATATGGCTACACCTTC
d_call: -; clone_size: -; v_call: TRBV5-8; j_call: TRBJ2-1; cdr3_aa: CASSPGRSSYNEQFF; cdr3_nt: TGTGCCAGCAGCCCGGGACGGAGCTCCTACAATGAGCAGTTCTTC
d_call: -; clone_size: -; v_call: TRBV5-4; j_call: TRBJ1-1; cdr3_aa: CASSFSSSGFGAEAFF; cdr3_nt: TGTGCCAGCAGCTTCTCCTCCTCCGGGTTTGGTGCTGAAGCTTTCTTT
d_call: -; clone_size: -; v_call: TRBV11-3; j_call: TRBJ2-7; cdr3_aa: CASSPGLASYEQYF; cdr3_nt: TGTGCCAGCAGCCCAGGGTTAGCCTCCTACGAGCAGTACTTC
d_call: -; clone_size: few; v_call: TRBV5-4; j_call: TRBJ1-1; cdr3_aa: CASSGQGSRTEAFF; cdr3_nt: TGTGCCAGCAGCGGTCAGGGGAGTCGCACTGAAGCTTTCTTT
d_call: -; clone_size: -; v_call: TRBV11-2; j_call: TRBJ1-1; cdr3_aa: CASSLIEGAEAFF; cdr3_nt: TGTGCCAGCAGCTTGATCGAAGGGGCCGAAGCTTTCTTT
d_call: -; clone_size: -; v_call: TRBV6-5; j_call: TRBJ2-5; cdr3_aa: CASSPAGAKKAAQYF; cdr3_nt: TGTGCCAGCAGTCCCGCGGGGGCGAAAAAAGCGGCCCAGTACTTC
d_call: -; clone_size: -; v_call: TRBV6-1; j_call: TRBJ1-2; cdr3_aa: CASSENTGFYGYTF; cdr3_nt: TGTGCCAGCAGTGAAAACACAGGGTTCTATGGCTACACCTTC
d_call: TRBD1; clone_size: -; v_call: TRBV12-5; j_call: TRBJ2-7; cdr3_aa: CASGFGDRGPYEQYF; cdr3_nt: TGTGCTAGTGGTTTCGGGGACAGGGGCCCCTACGAGCAGTACTTC
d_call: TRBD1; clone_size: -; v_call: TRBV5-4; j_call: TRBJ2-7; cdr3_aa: CASSLPGQGTYEQYF; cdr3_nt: TGTGCCAGCAGCCTCCCGGGACAGGGAACCTACGAGCAGTACTTC
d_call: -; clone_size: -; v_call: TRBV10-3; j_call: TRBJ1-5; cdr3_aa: CAISEGVENQPQHF; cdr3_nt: TGTGCCATCAGTGAGGGGGTTGAGAATCAGCCCCAGCATTTT
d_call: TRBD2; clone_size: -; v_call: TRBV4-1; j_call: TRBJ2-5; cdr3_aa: CASSQDGPSGRRETQYF; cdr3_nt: TGCGCCAGCAGCCAAGATGGCCCCAGCGGGAGAAGAGAGACCCAGTACTTC
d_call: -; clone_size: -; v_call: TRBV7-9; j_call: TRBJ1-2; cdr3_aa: CASSSRDTTNYGYTF; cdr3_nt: TGTGCCAGCAGCTCGCGGGACACTACAAACTATGGCTACACCTTC
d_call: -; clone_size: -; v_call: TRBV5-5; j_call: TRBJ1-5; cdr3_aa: CASSLAPGDQPQHF; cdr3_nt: TGTGCCAGCAGCTTGGCCCCGGGTGATCAGCCCCAGCATTTT
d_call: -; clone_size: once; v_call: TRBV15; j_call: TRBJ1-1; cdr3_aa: CATSRDSRLTEAFF; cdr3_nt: TGTGCCACCAGCAGAGACAGCAGGTTAACTGAAGCTTTCTTT
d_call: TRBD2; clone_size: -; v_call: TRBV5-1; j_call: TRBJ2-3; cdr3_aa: CASSRGRTDTQYF; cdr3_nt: TGCGCCAGCAGCCGCGGGAGGACAGATACGCAGTATTTT
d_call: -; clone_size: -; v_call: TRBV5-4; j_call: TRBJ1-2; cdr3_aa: CASSPGAYGYTF; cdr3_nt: TGTGCCAGCAGCCCCGGAGCCTATGGCTACACCTTC
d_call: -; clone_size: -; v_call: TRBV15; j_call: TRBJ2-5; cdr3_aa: CATSSMRAYQETQYF; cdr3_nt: TGTGCCACCAGCTCAATGAGGGCGTACCAAGAGACCCAGTACTTC
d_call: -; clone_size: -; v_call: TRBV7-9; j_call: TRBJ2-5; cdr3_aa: CASSPHRVSITQETQYF; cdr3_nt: TGTGCCAGCAGCCCCCACAGGGTATCAATAACTCAAGAGACCCAGTACTTC
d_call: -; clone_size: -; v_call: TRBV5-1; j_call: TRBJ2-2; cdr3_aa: CASSPQGGTGELFF; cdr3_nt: TGCGCCAGCAGCCCCCAGGGGGGGACCGGGGAGCTGTTTTTT
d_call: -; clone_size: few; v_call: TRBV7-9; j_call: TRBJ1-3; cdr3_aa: CASSLNSRASGNTIYF; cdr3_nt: TGTGCCAGCAGCTTAAATTCTAGGGCCTCTGGAAACACCATATATTTT
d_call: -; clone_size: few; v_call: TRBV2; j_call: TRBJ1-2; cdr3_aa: CASGNPGQSYGYTF; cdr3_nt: TGTGCCAGCGGAAATCCTGGCCAGTCCTATGGCTACACCTTC
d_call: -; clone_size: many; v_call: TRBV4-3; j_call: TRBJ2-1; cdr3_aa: CASSQGVGKSSYNEQFF; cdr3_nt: TGCGCCAGCAGCCAAGGGGTAGGGAAGAGCTCCTACAATGAGCAGTTCTTC
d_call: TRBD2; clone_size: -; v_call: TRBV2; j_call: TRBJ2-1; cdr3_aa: CASGRAGLNFNEQFF; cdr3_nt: TGTGCCAGCGGGCGGGCGGGACTAAACTTCAATGAGCAGTTCTTC
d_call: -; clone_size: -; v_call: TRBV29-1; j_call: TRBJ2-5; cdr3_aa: CSVSLTTLGTQYF; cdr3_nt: TGCAGCGTCTCACTGACTACCTTGGGGACCCAGTACTTC
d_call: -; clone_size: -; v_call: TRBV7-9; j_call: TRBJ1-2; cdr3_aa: CASSFNRAYGYTF; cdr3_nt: TGTGCCAGCAGCTTCAACAGAGCCTATGGCTACACCTTC
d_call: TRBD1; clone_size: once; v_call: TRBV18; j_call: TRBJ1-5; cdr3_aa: CASSLGQGGNQPQHF; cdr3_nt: TGTGCCAGCTCACTCGGACAGGGGGGCAATCAGCCCCAGCATTTT
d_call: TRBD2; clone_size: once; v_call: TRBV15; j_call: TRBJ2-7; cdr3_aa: CATSRDGLRGTSGYEQYF; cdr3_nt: TGTGCCACCAGCAGAGATGGCCTCCGCGGGACTAGCGGTTACGAGCAGTACTTC
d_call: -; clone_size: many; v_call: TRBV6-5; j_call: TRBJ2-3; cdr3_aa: CASSYSFGTDTQYF; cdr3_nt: TGTGCCAGCAGTTACTCGTTCGGTACAGATACGCAGTATTTT
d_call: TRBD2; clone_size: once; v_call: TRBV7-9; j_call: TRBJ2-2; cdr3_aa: CASSSGTSVLGTGELFF; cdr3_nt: TGTGCCAGCAGCTCCGGGACTAGCGTTTTGGGCACCGGGGAGCTGTTTTTT
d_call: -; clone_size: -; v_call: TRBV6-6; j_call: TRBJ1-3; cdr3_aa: CASSQQMIGNTIYF; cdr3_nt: TGTGCCAGCAGCCAACAGATGATTGGAAACACCATATATTTT
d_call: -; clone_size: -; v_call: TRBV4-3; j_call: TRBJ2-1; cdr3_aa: CASSQDPRSYNEQFF; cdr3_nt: TGCGCCAGCAGCCAAGATCCGCGGTCCTACAATGAGCAGTTCTTC
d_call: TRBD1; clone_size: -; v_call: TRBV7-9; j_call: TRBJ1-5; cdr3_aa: CASSLGQRNQPQHF; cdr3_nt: TGTGCCAGCAGCTTGGGACAGCGCAATCAGCCCCAGCATTTT
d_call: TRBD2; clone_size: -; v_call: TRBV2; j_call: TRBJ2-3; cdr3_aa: CASRRESGGEDTQYF; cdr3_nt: TGTGCCAGCAGGAGGGAGAGCGGGGGGGAAGATACGCAGTATTTT